The rows below give T cell receptor beta chains drawn from one sample of a study of T cell clonotyping in hematopoietic cell transplantation. Only in-frame clones appear in the TCRdb table, and some are missing; sequencing was by immunoSEQ multiplex PCR. This sample carries almost 20,000 clones, approximately 79% of them seen once, and the ten largest clones take over 12%. Sequencing input: peripheral blood mononuclear cells. The receptors derive from a man in his sixties in good health. Some clones in this sample may be carry-over from other donors' samples. The CDR3 runs from the conserved cysteine through the conserved F or W. D genes are given only for firm matches. Clone sizes are given selectively: once, few, many, or a class where the clone is expanded.

size,V,D,J,DNA,CDR3
-,TRBV19,-,TRBJ2-7,TGTGCCAGTAGTATTCTCGAGGGCTACGAGCAGTACTTC,CASSILEGYEQYF
-,TRBV5-6,TRBD1,TRBJ2-2,TGTGCCAGCAGCCCTGGGACAGGCGACACCGGGGAGCTGTTTTTT,CASSPGTGDTGELFF
-,TRBV7-9,-,TRBJ1-6,TGTGCCAGCAGCTTTACCGATACTTATTCACCCCTCCACTTT,CASSFTDTYSPLHF
once,TRBV27,-,TRBJ2-6,TGTGCCAGCAGTCCCCTATCTGGGGCCAACGTCCTGACTTTC,CASSPLSGANVLTF
once,TRBV7-9,-,TRBJ2-5,TGTGCCAGCAGCCTATCCAATGAAGAGACCCAGTACTTC,CASSLSNEETQYF
-,TRBV5-6,TRBD1,TRBJ2-5,TGTGCCAGCAGTTCGGACAGGTTCCAAGAGACCCAGTACTTC,CASSSDRFQETQYF
-,TRBV30,-,TRBJ1-2,TGTGCCTGGAGTGTACTAGGTGGCTACACCTTC,CAWSVLGGYTF
-,TRBV28,-,TRBJ1-4,TGTGCCAGCAGTTTATACGGGGAGGTCGAAAAACTGTTTTTT,CASSLYGEVEKLFF
few,TRBV30,-,TRBJ1-3,TGTGCCTGGAGTGAGACCACCTCTGGAAACACCATATATTTT,CAWSETTSGNTIYF
-,TRBV29-1,-,TRBJ1-1,TGCAGCGTTGAAGAGGGGTCGAACACTGAAGCTTTCTTT,CSVEEGSNTEAFF
-,TRBV19,TRBD1,TRBJ2-7,TGTGCCACTTCCCACGGGACAGACTCCTACGAGCAGTACTTC,CATSHGTDSYEQYF
once,TRBV4-3,-,TRBJ1-2,TGCGCCAGCAGCCAATCGAAACCGGGACGGACCTATGGCTACACCTTC,CASSQSKPGRTYGYTF
once,TRBV10-1,-,TRBJ1-1,TGCGCCAGCAGTGCCGGGCGGATGACTGAAGCTTTCTTT,CASSAGRMTEAFF
-,TRBV7-9,TRBD1,TRBJ2-7,TGTGCCAGCAGCTTCAGGAAAGGACAGGGGGACGAGCAGTACTTC,CASSFRKGQGDEQYF
-,TRBV5-6,-,TRBJ1-5,TGTGCCAGCAGCTCCATTGGGGGCGGCGGGCAGCCCCAGCATTTT,CASSSIGGGGQPQHF
-,TRBV5-1,-,TRBJ2-5,TGCGCCAGCAGCTTGGGCGGGGAAGAGACCCAGTACTTC,CASSLGGEETQYF
-,TRBV25-1,TRBD1,TRBJ1-6,TGTGCCAGCAGTGAGTGGGACAGTACTTCACCCCTCCACTTT,CASSEWDSTSPLHF
-,TRBV6-6,-,TRBJ1-2,TGTGCCAGCAGTTACTCGGAGGACTACACCTTC,CASSYSEDYTF
-,TRBV2,-,TRBJ2-7,TGTGCCAGCAGTGTAAACAGCTACGAGCAGTACTTC,CASSVNSYEQYF
few,TRBV5-1,-,TRBJ2-7,TGCGCCAGCAGCTTATGGACGGAACCACTTTTCTCCTACGAGCAGTACTTC,CASSLWTEPLFSYEQYF
-,TRBV21-1,-,TRBJ1-4,TGTGCCAGCCCCAGGGTTCCCCTAGATGAAAAACTGTTTTTT,CASPRVPLDEKLFF
-,TRBV30,-,TRBJ2-5,TGTGCCTGGAGTACAAGGGGGACCCAGTACTTC,CAWSTRGTQYF
few,TRBV2,TRBD1,TRBJ2-7,TGTGCCAGCACCCCGACAGGGGGCGCCTACGAGCAGTACTTC,CASTPTGGAYEQYF
-,TRBV30,-,TRBJ2-5,TGTGCCTGGAGTGGATCCCCCGGTGGACAAGAGACCCAGTACTTC,CAWSGSPGGQETQYF
few,TRBV6-1,-,TRBJ2-3,TGTGCCAGCAGTGAAGCAAAACATTGGTTCACAGATACGCAGTATTTT,CASSEAKHWFTDTQYF
-,TRBV5-8,TRBD1,TRBJ1-2,TGTGCCAGCAGCCGGGACAGGGATAACTATGGCTACACCTTC,CASSRDRDNYGYTF
-,TRBV30,-,TRBJ2-5,TGTGCCTGGAGTGTACAGATTGGGGGAGAGACCCAGTACTTC,CAWSVQIGGETQYF
-,TRBV5-5,-,TRBJ1-1,TGTGCCAGCAGCTCTCACGGGAACACTGAAGCTTTCTTT,CASSSHGNTEAFF
-,TRBV9,-,TRBJ1-1,TGTGCCAGCAGCGTAGAAGGCAGGGGAACTGAAGCTTTCTTT,CASSVEGRGTEAFF
once,TRBV11-2,-,TRBJ2-2,TGTGCCAGCAGCCTCAACGGCGGCCCCACCGGGGAGCTGTTTTTT,CASSLNGGPTGELFF
few,TRBV18,-,TRBJ1-1,TGTGCCAGCTCACCGGCAGGCTACATGAACACTGAAGCTTTCTTT,CASSPAGYMNTEAFF
-,TRBV30,-,TRBJ1-2,TGTGCCTGGAGTCCCCACTCAGGGACTGGCTACACCTTC,CAWSPHSGTGYTF
few,TRBV11-2,-,TRBJ2-5,TGTGCCAGCAGCTCCCAAGAGACCCAGTACTTC,CASSSQETQYF
-,TRBV7-2,-,TRBJ1-2,TGTGCCAGCAGCTTAGATGCGCCGCGCTACACCTTC,CASSLDAPRYTF
few,TRBV2,TRBD2,TRBJ2-3,TGTGCCAGCAGTGCCGAACTAGCGCGGGTGGAAGATACGCGGTATTTT,CASSAELARVEDTRYF
-,TRBV7-9,-,TRBJ1-2,TGTGCCAGCAGCTTAAGCGGGGGAGCGACCTATGGCTACACCTTC,CASSLSGGATYGYTF
-,TRBV5-6,-,TRBJ1-1,TGTGCCAGCAGCTTGAGAGGGACTGAAGCTTTCTTT,CASSLRGTEAFF
-,TRBV10-3,TRBD1,TRBJ1-1,TGTGCCTCCCACCAGGGGGCGGTTTTGGCTGAAGCTTTCTTT,CASHQGAVLAEAFF
-,TRBV7-6,-,TRBJ1-1,TGTGCCAGCAGCTTAGACGCAGGGAACACTGAAGCTTTCTTT,CASSLDAGNTEAFF
-,TRBV4-3,-,TRBJ1-4,TGCGCCAGCAGCCAAGATCGGGGCACTGAAAAACTGTTTTTT,CASSQDRGTEKLFF
-,TRBV5-4,-,TRBJ1-5,TGTGCCAGCAGCCCGGATCCGGGTAGCAATCAGCCCCAGCATTTT,CASSPDPGSNQPQHF
-,TRBV19,-,TRBJ2-2,TGTGCCAGTAGTAACCCGAACACCGGGGAGCTGTTTTTT,CASSNPNTGELFF
few,TRBV10-3,-,TRBJ1-1,TGTGCCATCAGTGCGGGGAGATCGAACACTGAAGCTTTCTTT,CAISAGRSNTEAFF
-,TRBV6-1,TRBD1,TRBJ1-2,TGTGCCAGCAGACTCATCCAGGGGGATGGCTACACCTTC,CASRLIQGDGYTF
-,TRBV30,-,TRBJ2-1,TGTGCCTGGAGTACCCGGCACAATGAGCAGTTCTTC,CAWSTRHNEQFF
-,TRBV6-5,-,TRBJ2-7,TGTGCCAGCAGTTACCTCGACGGTTACGAGCAGTACTTC,CASSYLDGYEQYF
-,TRBV9,-,TRBJ1-2,TGTGCCAGCAGCGTAGACGACTATGGCTACACCTTC,CASSVDDYGYTF
once,TRBV5-6,-,TRBJ2-7,TGTGCCAGCAGCTTGGGAAGGGGCGCGGTGCAGTACTTC,CASSLGRGAVQYF
-,TRBV19,-,TRBJ1-2,TGTGCCAGTAGTATAGGTGAGGGAATCTATGGCTACACCTTC,CASSIGEGIYGYTF
-,TRBV29-1,TRBD2,TRBJ2-5,TGCAGCGTGGCGAGGGTGTGGAGCGGGAGTGAGGGAGAGACCCAGTACTTC,CSVARVWSGSEGETQYF
-,TRBV5-1,-,TRBJ2-3,TGCGCCAGCAGCTTGAATGGAGGGTCGACAGATACGCAGTATTTT,CASSLNGGSTDTQYF
-,TRBV9,-,TRBJ2-2,TGTGCCAGCAATGGCAGGACAAACACCGGGGAGCTGTTTTTT,CASNGRTNTGELFF